The 28 T cell receptor beta chains below were found in one sample sequenced in a study of T cell responses to AZD1222 COVID-19 vaccine. Assay: immunoSEQ multiplex PCR; the TCRdb copy retains only in-frame clones and omits some. The profile covers more than 85,000 clones, with 91% appearing a single time and approximately 7.9% taken by the ten largest. The source was peripheral blood, collected on day 0 of AZD1222 vaccination. The origin of the receptors is an adult in good health.

This rearrangement joins TRBV6-6 to TRBJ1-5, with 7 bases lining up with TRBD1. CDR3 length equals 13 residues. J gave up 5 bases and V 5 bases, and 3 bases lay outside the gene matches. Germline CDR1 reads MNHNY; CDR2 reads SVGAGI (reference sequence). In DNA, the CDR3 is TGTGCCAGCAGTACCCAGGGGGATCAGCCCCAGCATTTT. Translation gives CASSTQGDQPQHF.

This chain links TRBV6-5 with TRBJ1-1, with 7 bases matching TRBD1. Germline V gene sequence: CDR1 MNHEY, CDR2 SVGAGI. CDR3 size: 14 residues. V shed 0 bases, J shed 4 bases, and the junction held 2 bases outside the gene matches. CDR3 DNA: TGTGCCAGCAGTTACTCGAAGGGGGCCACTGAAGCTTTCTTT. Protein product: CASSYSKGATEAFF.

In the case of this clone: At one boundary the junction diverges from the germline segment, which might be a read error. The genes are TRBV11-2 and TRBJ2-1, with 8 nucleotides matching TRBD1. Germline CDR1 SGHAT, CDR2 FQNNGV. This CDR3 is built from 13 residues. Here the CDR3 reads CASSPGQGGIGVF. Written as DNA, the CDR3 is TGTGCCAGCAGCCCCGGACAGGGAGGTATTGGTGTCTTC.

The V and J genes are TRBV6-1 and TRBJ1-2, with D unresolved. CDR1 MNHNS and CDR2 SASEGT come from the germline V gene. The V gene lost 1 base and the J gene lost 0 bases, with 12 bases spanning the gap. The CDR3 loop spans 16 amino acids. The CDR3 here is CASSEGKGSPNYGYTF. In DNA, the CDR3 is TGTGCCAGCAGTGAAGGGAAGGGCAGCCCTAACTATGGCTACACCTTC.

The rearrangement joins TRBV5-1 to TRBJ2-5; 7 nucleotides align to TRBD1. Trimming cost V 4 bases and J 3 bases; bases outside gene matches: 15. The length of the CDR3 is 17 residues. Per germline, CDR1 SGHRS and CDR2 YFSETQ. The CDR3 DNA sequence: TGCGCCAGCAGCGCGGTGAGGACGGGACAGAATAAAGAGACCCAGTACTTC. Its protein product is CASSAVRTGQNKETQYF. Looking up the rest from reference TRBV5-1 and TRBJ2-5 gives the full variable domain: KAGVTQTPRYLIKTRGQQVTLSCSPISGHRSVSWYQQTPGQGLQFLFEYFSETQRNKGNFPGRFSGRQFSNSRSEMNVSTLELGDSALYLCASSAVRTGQNKETQYFGPGTRLLVL.

The V call is TRBV20-1, the J call TRBJ2-4; a weak D match, TRBD2 (5 bases). Trimming removed 3 bases from V and 9 bases from J, with 18 bases in between. The germline V gene encodes CDR1 DFQATT and CDR2 SNEGSKA (reference sequence). The CDR3 is made up of 14 amino acids. CDR3 nucleotide sequence: TGCAGTGCTAGTTGGGGATATAGCGAGGGCATTCAGTACTTC. Protein: CSASWGYSEGIQYF.

V gene TRBV27 combines with J gene TRBJ2-3, with 14 positions matching TRBD2. CDR3 length equals 16 residues. Germline lookup yields CDR1 MNHEY and CDR2 SMNVEV (reference sequence). V dropped 5 bases and J dropped 5; count of bases not matched to a gene: 6. CDR3 amino acids: CASSPGLAGVVDTQYF. For the CDR3, the DNA is TGTGCCAGCAGTCCGGGACTAGCGGGAGTAGTAGATACGCAGTATTTT.

This clone is a singleton in its sample. The chain couples TRBV30 to TRBJ1-2, with a possible D match to TRBD1 (5 bases). V dropped 2 bases and J dropped 8 bases, with 21 bases sitting between them. Germline V gene sequence: CDR1 GTSNPN, CDR2 SVGIG (reference sequence). The CDR3 loop spans 15 amino acids. DNA for the CDR3: TGTGCCTGGAGTTCCCCCGGGACCCTGACGGGAGGCTACACCTTC. Amino acids: CAWSSPGTLTGGYTF.

This clone was seen a single time. The rearrangement joins TRBV30 to TRBJ1-2, with D perhaps TRBD1 (5 bases). Germline CDR1 reads GTSNPN; CDR2 reads SVGIG (reference sequence). Deletions cut 0 bases from V and 8 bases from J, with 13 bases between. The CDR3 runs 13 residues. As DNA, the CDR3 is TGTGCCTGGAGTGTAGCCCGGGACTCCGGCTACACCTTC. It specifies CAWSVARDSGYTF.

CDR3 protein: CASSDVTPPRGGTEAFF. The CDR3 bases are TGTGCCAGCAGTGATGTGACGCCCCCCAGAGGCGGGACTGAAGCTTTCTTT. The chain is built from TRBV2 and TRBJ1-1; D unclear. There are 17 residues in the CDR3. Per the germline V gene, CDR1 is SNHLY and CDR2 is FYNNEI. Trimming took 3 bases from V and 5 from J, leaving 22 bases between them.

This sequence joins TRBV7-8 and TRBJ2-7; 10 bases agree with TRBD2. Trimming at V came to 1 base and at J to 2 bases, leaving 2 bases not matched to a gene. Looked up from germline, CDR1 is SGHVS and CDR2 is FQNEAQ. This CDR3 has 15 amino acids. Written as DNA, the CDR3 is TGTGCCAGCAGCTTAGGAGCGGGGGGGCCCTACGAGCAGTACTTC. Translating gives CASSLGAGGPYEQYF.

The CDR3 nucleotides read TGCAGCGCGGACAGGGGATTGCATGAAAAACTGTTTTTT. It is translated as CSADRGLHEKLFF. The chain carries TRBV29-1 and TRBJ1-4; 9 nucleotides match TRBD1. The CDR3 is 13 amino acids. Trimming cost V 7 bases and J 6 bases; bases outside gene matches: 6. CDR1 and CDR2 from the germline V gene are SQVTM and ANQGSEA.

The V gene is TRBV3-1 (or the pseudogene TRBV3-2), the J gene TRBJ1-1, with D tentatively TRBD1 (5 bases). The CDR3 length is 16 residues. Germline CDR1 LGHDT, CDR2 YNNKEL (reference sequence). Trimming stripped 4 bases from V and 1 base from J, with 16 bases between. The CDR3 spells CASSPPGGEGNTEAFF. The DNA of the CDR3 is TGTGCCAGCAGCCCCCCCGGGGGGGAGGGGAACACTGAAGCTTTCTTT.

The chain joins TRBV11-2 to TRBJ1-2; possible D gene TRBD1, 6 bases. Trimming left V 4 bases short and J 5 bases short, with 20 bases between. Per the germline V gene, CDR1 is SGHAT and CDR2 is FQNNGV. CDR3 length: 16 residues. The CDR3 sequence: CASSSSKGYRAYGYTF. The CDR3 bases are TGTGCCAGCAGCTCCTCAAAGGGGTACAGGGCATATGGCTACACCTTC.

This chain joins TRBV5-6 and TRBJ1-2; unclear D gene. Deletions cut 1 base from V and 4 bases from J, with 5 bases between. Germline CDR1 reads SGHDT; CDR2 reads YYEEEE. This CDR3 spans 12 amino acids. CDR3 nucleotide sequence: TGTGCCAGCAGCTTGCCAGGCTATGGCTACACCTTC. Protein sequence: CASSLPGYGYTF. The entire variable domain, with the rest obtained from reference TRBV5-6 and TRBJ1-2, is as follows: DAGVTQSPTHLIKTRGQQVTLRCSPKSGHDTVSWYQQALGQGPQFIFQYYEEEERQRGNFPDRFSGHQFPNYSSELNVNALLLGDSALYLCASSLPGYGYTFGSGTRLTVV.

This clone has a handful of counts. V gene TRBV7-6 combines with J gene TRBJ2-7; D unresolved. Trimming stripped 10 bases from V and 3 bases from J, with 25 bases between. The CDR3 is 16 residues long. From germline, CDR1 is SGHVS and CDR2 FNYEAQ. The CDR3 DNA is TGTGCCACCCATCAGGATGAGGCCCCAGACGACTACGAGCAGTACTTC. It specifies CATHQDEAPDDYEQYF.

The chain combines TRBV3-1 (or the pseudogene TRBV3-2) with TRBJ2-1, with D perhaps matching TRBD2 (5 bases). Germline-derived CDR1 and CDR2 are LGHDT and YNNKEL (reference sequence). The CDR3 loop spans 16 amino acids. V lost 0 bases to trimming and J lost 3 bases, with 12 bases between them. The CDR3 bases are TGTGCCAGCAGCCAAGATGACTACCCCTTCTACAATGAGCAGTTCTTC. It encodes CASSQDDYPFYNEQFF.

The rearrangement uses TRBV2 and TRBJ1-5; 11 bases map to TRBD1. There are 15 residues in the CDR3. J lost 6 bases, V lost 4 bases, and 5 bases had no gene match. The V gene's germline CDR1 is SNHLY and CDR2 FYNNEI. CDR3 protein: CASSVEGTGGQPQHF. CDR3 nucleotides: TGTGCCAGCAGTGTGGAAGGGACAGGGGGTCAGCCCCAGCATTTT. Together with reference TRBV2 and TRBJ1-5, the CDR3 gives the full variable domain: EPEVTQTPSHQVTQMGQEVILRCVPISNHLYFYWYRQILGQKVEFLVSFYNNEISEKSEIFDDQFSVERPDGSNFTLKIRSTKLEDSAMYFCASSVEGTGGQPQHFGDGTRLSIL.

The rearrangement uses TRBV4-3 and TRBJ1-5, with 10 bases aligning to TRBD1. The trim removed 3 bases at V and 7 bases at J, leaving 3 bases unmatched. Germline assignment: CDR1 LGHNA and CDR2 YSLEER. There are 14 residues in the CDR3. The CDR3 region has the DNA TGCGCCAGCAGCCACCGACAGGGGGCCCAGCCCCAGCATTTT. Translation gives CASSHRQGAQPQHF.

The V call is TRBV7-3, the J call TRBJ1-3; 8 bases are a match to TRBD1. CDR3 length: 13 residues. Germline CDR1 reads SGHTA; CDR2 reads FQGTGA. V gave up 6 bases and J gave up 7 bases; unmatched junction bases: 5. The CDR3 DNA reads as TGTGCCAGCAGTCCAGGGGGCGGGAACACCATATATTTT. Translated, it gives CASSPGGGNTIYF.

The J gene is TRBJ1-1, the V gene TRBV7-3, with D maybe TRBD1 (6 bases). Germline V gene sequence: CDR1 SGHTA, CDR2 FQGTGA. The CDR3 loop spans 13 amino acids. V was clipped by 5 bases and J by 2 bases, with 9 bases between them. The CDR3 nucleotides read TGTGCCAGCAGCGCACAGGGAAACACTGAAGCTTTCTTT. Its translation is CASSAQGNTEAFF.

The chain carries TRBV4-2 and TRBJ1-1; a weak D match, TRBD1 (6 bases). V was pared by 6 bases and J by 11 bases, with 19 bases between. Germline V lookup: CDR1 LGHNA, CDR2 YNFKEQ. This CDR3 has 13 amino acids. CDR3 in amino acids: CASSTGSVGYAFF. The CDR3 coding sequence is TGTGCCAGCAGTACAGGGTCTGTGGGTTACGCTTTCTTT.

This chain connects TRBV19 to TRBJ2-7, with D perhaps matching TRBD2 (5 bases). Germline values: CDR1 LNHDA, CDR2 SQIVND (reference sequence). This CDR3 comprises 14 residues. Trimming stripped 5 bases from V and 0 bases from J, with 11 bases between. This CDR3 reads CASSPGGSSYEQYF. The CDR3 coding sequence is TGTGCCAGTAGTCCTGGCGGGTCCTCCTACGAGCAGTACTTC.

The chain has TRBV2 and TRBJ1-4; TRBD1 might be the D (5 bases). The CDR3 sequence is 13 residues long. Germline V gene lookup returns CDR1 SNHLY and CDR2 FYNNEI. Trimming removed 6 bases from V and 12 bases from J, with 17 bases in between. CDR3 bases: TGTGCCAGCAGCCGAGGTCGGGGGGGGGAACTGTTTTTT. The encoded protein is CASSRGRGGELFF.

The V and J genes are TRBV4-1 and TRBJ1-2, with TRBD1 identical over 9 bases. The V gene end was trimmed by 4 bases and the J gene end by 6 bases; junction bases not matched to a gene: 6. This CDR3 contains 14 residues. Germline loops: CDR1 MGHRA, CDR2 YSYEKL. CDR3 in amino acids: CASSPGTGNHGYTF. The CDR3 DNA reads TGCGCCAGCAGCCCCGGGACAGGGAACCATGGCTACACCTTC.

V and J are TRBV7-8 and TRBJ2-4, with D perhaps TRBD1 or TRBD2 (5 bases each). From germline, CDR1 is SGHVS and CDR2 FQNEAQ. The CDR3 spans 15 residues. Trimming stripped 3 bases from V and 8 bases from J, with 17 bases between. CDR3 residues: CASSFIPEGRDIQYF. Here the CDR3 DNA reads TGTGCCAGCAGCTTTATCCCCGAGGGGCGAGACATTCAGTACTTC. The entire variable domain, with the rest obtained from reference TRBV7-8 and TRBJ2-4, is as follows: GAGVSQSPRYKVAKRGQDVALRCDPISGHVSLFWYQQALGQGPEFLTYFQNEAQLDKSGLPSDRFFAERPEGSVSTLKIQRTQQEDSAVYLCASSFIPEGRDIQYFGAGTRLSVL.

This rearrangement joins TRBV5-1 to TRBJ1-2, with D unclear. The germline CDR1 and CDR2 sequences are SGHRS and YFSETQ. The CDR3 consists of 12 residues. V dropped 6 bases and J dropped 0 bases, with 6 bases sitting between them. The CDR3 DNA reads TGCGCCAGCAAGGATACTAACTATGGCTACACCTTC. Its translation: CASKDTNYGYTF.

This chain connects TRBV7-2 to TRBJ2-2; no reliable D call. The germline CDR1 and CDR2 sequences are SGHTA and FQGNSA. Trimming took 8 bases from V and 4 from J, leaving 14 bases between them. The CDR3 length is 14 residues. CDR3 sequence (DNA): TGTGCCAGCCGCCCCCAGACGGGCACCGGGGAGCTGTTTTTT. Amino acids: CASRPQTGTGELFF.